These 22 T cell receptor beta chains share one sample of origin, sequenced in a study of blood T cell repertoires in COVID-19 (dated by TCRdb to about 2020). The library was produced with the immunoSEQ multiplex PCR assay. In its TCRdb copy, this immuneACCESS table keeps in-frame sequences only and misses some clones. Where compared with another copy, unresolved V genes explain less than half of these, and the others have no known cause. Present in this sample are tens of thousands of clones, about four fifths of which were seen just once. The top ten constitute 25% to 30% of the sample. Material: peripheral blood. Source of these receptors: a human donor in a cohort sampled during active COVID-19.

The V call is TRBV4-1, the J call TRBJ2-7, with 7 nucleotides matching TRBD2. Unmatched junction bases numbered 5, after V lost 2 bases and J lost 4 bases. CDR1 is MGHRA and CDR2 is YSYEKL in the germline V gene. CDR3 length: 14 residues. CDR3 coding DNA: TGCGCCAGCAGCCAATCCTTAGCGGGTTACGAGCAGTACTTC. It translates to CASSQSLAGYEQYF.

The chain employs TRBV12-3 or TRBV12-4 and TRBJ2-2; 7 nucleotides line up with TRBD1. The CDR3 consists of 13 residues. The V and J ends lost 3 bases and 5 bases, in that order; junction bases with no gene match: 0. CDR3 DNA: TGTGCCAGCAGTTTCAGGGGGACCGGGGAGCTGTTTTTT. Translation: CASSFRGTGELFF.

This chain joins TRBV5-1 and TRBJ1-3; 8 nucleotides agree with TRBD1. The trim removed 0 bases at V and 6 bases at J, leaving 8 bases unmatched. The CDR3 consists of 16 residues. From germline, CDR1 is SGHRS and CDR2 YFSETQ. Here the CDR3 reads CASSLDSGGGENTIYF. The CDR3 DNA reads TGCGCCAGCAGCTTGGACTCAGGGGGCGGAGAAAACACCATATATTTT.

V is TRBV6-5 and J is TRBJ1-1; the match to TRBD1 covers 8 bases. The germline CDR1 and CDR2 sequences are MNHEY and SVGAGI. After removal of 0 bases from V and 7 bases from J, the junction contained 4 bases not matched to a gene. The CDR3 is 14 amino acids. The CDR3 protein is CASSYSLDRGEAFF. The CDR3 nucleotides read TGTGCCAGCAGTTACTCGCTCGACAGGGGTGAAGCTTTCTTT.

The CDR3 loop reads CATSERGGGYTF. In nucleotides, the CDR3 is TGTGCCACCAGTGAGAGGGGAGGAGGCTACACCTTC. The chain employs TRBV24-1 and TRBJ1-2; D is perhaps TRBD1 (5 bases). The CDR3 extends over 12 amino acids. Trimming left V 4 bases short and J 8 bases short, with 10 bases between. Germline assignment: CDR1 KGHDR and CDR2 SFDVKD.

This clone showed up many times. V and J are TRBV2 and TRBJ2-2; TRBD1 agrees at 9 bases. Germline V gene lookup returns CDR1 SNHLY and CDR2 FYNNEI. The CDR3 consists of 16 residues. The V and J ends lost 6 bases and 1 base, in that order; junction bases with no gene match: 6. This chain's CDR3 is CASSGQGLKNTGELFF. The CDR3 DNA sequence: TGTGCCAGCAGCGGACAGGGGCTAAAGAACACCGGGGAGCTGTTTTTT.

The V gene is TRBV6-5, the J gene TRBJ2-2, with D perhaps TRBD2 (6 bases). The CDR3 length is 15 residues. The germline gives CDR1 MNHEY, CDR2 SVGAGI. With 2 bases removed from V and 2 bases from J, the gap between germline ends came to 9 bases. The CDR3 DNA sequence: TGTGCCAGCAGTTACGCCGGGGGTAACACCGGGGAGCTGTTTTTT. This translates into CASSYAGGNTGELFF.

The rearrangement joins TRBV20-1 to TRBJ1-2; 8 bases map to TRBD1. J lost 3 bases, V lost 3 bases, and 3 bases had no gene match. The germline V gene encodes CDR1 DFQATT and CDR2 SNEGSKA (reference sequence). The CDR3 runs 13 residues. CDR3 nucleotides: TGCAGTGCTAGTGGACAGGGATACTATGGCTACACCTTC. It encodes CSASGQGYYGYTF.

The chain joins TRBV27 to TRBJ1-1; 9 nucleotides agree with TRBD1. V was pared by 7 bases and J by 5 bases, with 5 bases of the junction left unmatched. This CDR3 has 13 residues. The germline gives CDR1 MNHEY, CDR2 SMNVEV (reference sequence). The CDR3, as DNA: TGTGCCAGCATTAGACAGGGGGGTACTGAAGCTTTCTTT. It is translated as CASIRQGGTEAFF.

In nucleotides, the CDR3 is TGTGCCAGTAGTCCCATAGCGGGACAATTCTCCTACGAGCAGTACTTC. This translates into CASSPIAGQFSYEQYF. The V and J genes are TRBV19 and TRBJ2-7, with 8 bases identical to TRBD2. Germline CDR1 and CDR2: LNHDA and SQIVND (reference sequence). The CDR3 has 16 residues. J was trimmed by 0 bases and V by 5 bases; bases with no gene match: 9.

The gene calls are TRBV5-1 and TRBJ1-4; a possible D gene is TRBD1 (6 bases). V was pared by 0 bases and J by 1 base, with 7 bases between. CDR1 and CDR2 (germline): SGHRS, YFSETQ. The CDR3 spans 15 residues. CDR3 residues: CASSLEDRTNEKLFF. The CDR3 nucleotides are TGCGCCAGCAGCTTGGAGGACAGAACTAATGAAAAACTGTTTTTT.

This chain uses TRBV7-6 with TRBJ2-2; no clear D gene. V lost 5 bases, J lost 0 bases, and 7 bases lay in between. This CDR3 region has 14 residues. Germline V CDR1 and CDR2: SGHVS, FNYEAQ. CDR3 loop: CASSLYPNTGELFF. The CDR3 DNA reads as TGTGCCAGCAGCCTATATCCGAACACCGGGGAGCTGTTTTTT.

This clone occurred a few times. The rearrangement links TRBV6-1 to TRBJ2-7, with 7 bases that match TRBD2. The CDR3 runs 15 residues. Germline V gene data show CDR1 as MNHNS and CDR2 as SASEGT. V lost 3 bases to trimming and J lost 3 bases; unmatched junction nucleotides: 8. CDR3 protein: CASSDRGRGYYEQYF. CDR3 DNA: TGTGCCAGCAGTGATCGAGGGCGGGGGTACTACGAGCAGTACTTC.

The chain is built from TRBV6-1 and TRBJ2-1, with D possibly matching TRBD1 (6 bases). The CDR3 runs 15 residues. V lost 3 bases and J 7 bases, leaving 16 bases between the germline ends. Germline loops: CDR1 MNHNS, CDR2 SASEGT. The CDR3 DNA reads TGTGCCAGCAGTGATCTGGGGGCGGTCAGGAATGAGCAGTTCTTC. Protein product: CASSDLGAVRNEQFF.

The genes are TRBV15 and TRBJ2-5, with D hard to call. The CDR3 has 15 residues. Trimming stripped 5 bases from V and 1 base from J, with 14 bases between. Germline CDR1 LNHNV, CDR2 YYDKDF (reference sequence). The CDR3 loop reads CATSGTWASQETQYF. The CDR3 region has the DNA TGTGCCACCAGCGGAACATGGGCCAGCCAAGAGACCCAGTACTTC.

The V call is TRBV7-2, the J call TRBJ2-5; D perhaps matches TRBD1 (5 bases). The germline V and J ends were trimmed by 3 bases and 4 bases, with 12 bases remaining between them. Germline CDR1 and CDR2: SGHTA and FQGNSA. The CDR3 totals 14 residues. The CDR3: CASSFQGIGETQYF. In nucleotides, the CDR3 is TGTGCCAGCAGCTTCCAGGGAATCGGAGAGACCCAGTACTTC.

CDR3 protein: CASSSQGGYTF. DNA for the CDR3: TGTGCCAGCAGCTCCCAGGGTGGCTACACCTTC. The rearrangement uses TRBV9 and TRBJ1-2; tentative D call: TRBD1 (5 bases). V lost 4 bases and J 7 bases, leaving 8 bases between the germline ends. This CDR3 has 11 residues. Germline values: CDR1 SGDLS, CDR2 YYNGEE.

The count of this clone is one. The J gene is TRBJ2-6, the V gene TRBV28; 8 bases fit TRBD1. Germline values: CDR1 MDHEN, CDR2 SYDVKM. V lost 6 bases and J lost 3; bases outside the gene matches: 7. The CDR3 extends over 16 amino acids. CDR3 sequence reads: CASRSGQGGGANVLTF. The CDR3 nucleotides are TGTGCCAGCAGATCCGGACAGGGAGGTGGGGCCAACGTCCTGACTTTC.

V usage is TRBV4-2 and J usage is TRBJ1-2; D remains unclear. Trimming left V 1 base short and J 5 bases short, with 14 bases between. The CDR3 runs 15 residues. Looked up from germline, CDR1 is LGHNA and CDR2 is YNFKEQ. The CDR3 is CASSQGVEGLYGYTF. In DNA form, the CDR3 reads TGTGCCAGCAGCCAAGGTGTGGAGGGTTTATATGGCTACACCTTC.

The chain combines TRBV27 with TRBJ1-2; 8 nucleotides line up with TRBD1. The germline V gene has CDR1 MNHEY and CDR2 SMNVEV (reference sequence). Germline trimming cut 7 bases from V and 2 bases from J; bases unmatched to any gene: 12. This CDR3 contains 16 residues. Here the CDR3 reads CASTQRWQGANYGYTF. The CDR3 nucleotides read TGTGCCAGCACCCAAAGGTGGCAGGGGGCGAACTATGGCTACACCTTC.

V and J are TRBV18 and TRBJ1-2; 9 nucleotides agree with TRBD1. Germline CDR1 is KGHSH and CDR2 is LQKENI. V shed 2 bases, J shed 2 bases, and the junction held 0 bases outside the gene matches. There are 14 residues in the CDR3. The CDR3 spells CASSPGTGNYGYTF. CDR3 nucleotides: TGTGCCAGCTCACCAGGGACAGGGAACTATGGCTACACCTTC.

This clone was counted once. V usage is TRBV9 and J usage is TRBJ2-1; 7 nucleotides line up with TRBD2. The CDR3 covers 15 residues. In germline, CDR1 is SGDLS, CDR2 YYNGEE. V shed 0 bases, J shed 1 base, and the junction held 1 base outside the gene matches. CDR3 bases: TGTGCCAGCAGCGTAGCGGGGGGATCCTACAATGAGCAGTTCTTC. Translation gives CASSVAGGSYNEQFF.